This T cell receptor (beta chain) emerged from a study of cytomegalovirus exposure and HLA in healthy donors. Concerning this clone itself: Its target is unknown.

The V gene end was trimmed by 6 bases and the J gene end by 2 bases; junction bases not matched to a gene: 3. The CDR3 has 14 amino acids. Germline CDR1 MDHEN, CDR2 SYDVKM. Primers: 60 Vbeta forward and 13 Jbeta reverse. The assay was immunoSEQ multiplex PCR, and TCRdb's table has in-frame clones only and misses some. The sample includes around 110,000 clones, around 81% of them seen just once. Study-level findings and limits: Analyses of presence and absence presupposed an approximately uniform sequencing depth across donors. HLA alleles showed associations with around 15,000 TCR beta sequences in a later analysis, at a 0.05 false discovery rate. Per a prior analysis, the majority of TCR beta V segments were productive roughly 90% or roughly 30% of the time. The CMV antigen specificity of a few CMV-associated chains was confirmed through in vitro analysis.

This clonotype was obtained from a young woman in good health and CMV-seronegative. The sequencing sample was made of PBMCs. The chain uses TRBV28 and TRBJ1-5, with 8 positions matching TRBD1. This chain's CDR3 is CASSRGRGNQPQHF. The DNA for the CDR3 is TGTGCCAGCAGCAGGGGGCGCGGCAATCAGCCCCAGCATTTT. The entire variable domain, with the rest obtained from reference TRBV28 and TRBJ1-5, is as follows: DVKVTQSSRYLVKRTGEKVFLECVQDMDHENMFWYRQDPGLGLRLIYFSYDVKMKEKGDIPEGYSVSREKKERFSLILESASTNQTSMYLCASSRGRGNQPQHFGDGTRLSIL.